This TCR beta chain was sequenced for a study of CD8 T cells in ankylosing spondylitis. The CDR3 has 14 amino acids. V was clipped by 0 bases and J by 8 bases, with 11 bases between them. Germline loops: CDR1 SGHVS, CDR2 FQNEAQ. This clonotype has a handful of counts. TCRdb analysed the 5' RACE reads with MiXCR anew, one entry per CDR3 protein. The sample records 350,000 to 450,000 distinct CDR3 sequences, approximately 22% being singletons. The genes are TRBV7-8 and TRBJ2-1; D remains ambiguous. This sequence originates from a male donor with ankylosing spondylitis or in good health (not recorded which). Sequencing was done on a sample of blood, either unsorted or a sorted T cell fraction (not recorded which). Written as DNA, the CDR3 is TGTGCCAGCAGCTTAGCCGGTACGTACGATGAGCAGTTCTTC. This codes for CASSLAGTYDEQFF.